Below, one TCR beta chain is given with its context. This record belongs to a study of blood T cell repertoires in COVID-19. TCRdb's table, derived via immunoSEQ multiplex PCR, lists solely in-frame clones and lacks some. The data hold 250,000 to 300,000 clones, with roughly 93% observed a single time. V lost 4 bases and J 0 bases, leaving 14 bases between the germline ends. The CDR3 is 17 amino acids. Germline assignment: CDR1 SGHNT and CDR2 YYREEE (reference sequence). The sequenced sample consisted of PBMCs or T cells enriched from blood (not recorded which). The TCR was taken from a woman in her 40s with acute COVID-19. The rearrangement uses TRBV5-4 and TRBJ2-6, with D possibly matching TRBD1 (6 bases). The CDR3 DNA reads as TGTGCCAGCAGCAGAACCGGGACAACCTCTGGGGCCAACGTCCTGACTTTC. This encodes CASSRTGTTSGANVLTF. Together with reference TRBV5-4 and TRBJ2-6, the CDR3 gives the full variable domain: ETGVTQSPTHLIKTRGQQVTLRCSSQSGHNTVSWYQQALGQGPQFIFQYYREEENGRGNFPPRFSGLQFPNYSSELNVNALELDDSALYLCASSRTGTTSGANVLTFGAGSRLTVL.